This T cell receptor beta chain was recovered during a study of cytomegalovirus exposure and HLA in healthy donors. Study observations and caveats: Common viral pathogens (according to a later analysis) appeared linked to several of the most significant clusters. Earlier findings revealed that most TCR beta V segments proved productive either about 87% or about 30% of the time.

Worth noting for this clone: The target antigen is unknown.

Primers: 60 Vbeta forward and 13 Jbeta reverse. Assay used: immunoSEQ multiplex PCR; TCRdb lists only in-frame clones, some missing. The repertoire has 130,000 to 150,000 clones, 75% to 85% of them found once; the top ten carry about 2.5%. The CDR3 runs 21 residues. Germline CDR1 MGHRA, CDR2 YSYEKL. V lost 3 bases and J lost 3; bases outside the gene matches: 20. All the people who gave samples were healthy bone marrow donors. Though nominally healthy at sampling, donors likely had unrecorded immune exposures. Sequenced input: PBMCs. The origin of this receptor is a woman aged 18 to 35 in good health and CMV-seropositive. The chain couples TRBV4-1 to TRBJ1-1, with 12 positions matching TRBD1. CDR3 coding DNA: TGCGCCAGCAGCCATTTACCGGGACAGGGGGCGAGCCCAGACCCGGACACTGAAGCTTTCTTT. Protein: CASSHLPGQGASPDPDTEAFF.